A single sample gave rise to the 20 T cell receptor beta chains below, sequenced in a study of technical replicates of blood from a few donors. Clones were sequenced by immunoSEQ multiplex PCR, and TCRdb holds only the in-frame ones, with some missing. The sample includes over 50,000 clones, around 97% of them seen just once. Specimen: T cells isolated from PBMCs. The receptors stem from a human donor in good health.

V is TRBV5-6 and J is TRBJ1-1; possible D gene TRBD1, 6 bases. The germline V and J ends were trimmed by 2 bases and 4 bases, with 12 bases remaining between them. The CDR3 extends over 14 amino acids. Per the germline V gene, CDR1 is SGHDT and CDR2 is YYEEEE. This CDR3 reads CASSFLAGATEAFF. The CDR3 bases are TGTGCCAGCAGCTTCCTGGCAGGGGCCACTGAAGCTTTCTTT.

This chain connects TRBV11-2 to TRBJ2-7, with D perhaps TRBD2 (7 bases). Trimming removed 6 bases at V and 7 bases at J, with 19 bases between. CDR3 length equals 14 residues. CDR1 and CDR2 from the germline V gene are SGHAT and FQNNGV. CDR3: CASSPLPGGGEQYF. For the CDR3, the DNA is TGTGCCAGCAGTCCTCTCCCGGGGGGCGGTGAGCAGTACTTC.

The rearrangement links TRBV4-2 to TRBJ2-3; D ambiguous. The germline V and J ends were trimmed by 1 base and 0 bases, with 8 bases remaining between them. Germline V gene data show CDR1 as LGHNA and CDR2 as YNFKEQ. The CDR3 spans 15 residues. CDR3 sequence: CASSQAGSSTDTQYF. The CDR3 DNA follows: TGTGCCAGCAGCCAAGCCGGGTCTAGCACAGATACGCAGTATTTT.

The J gene is TRBJ2-3, the V gene TRBV25-1, with a tentative D call TRBD1 (6 bases). CDR3 length: 14 residues. V was cut by 8 bases and J by 0 bases, with 12 bases left in between. CDR1 MGHDK and CDR2 SYGVNS come from the germline V gene. CDR3 coding DNA: TGTGCCAGCGGGAGAGGACAGAGCACAGATACGCAGTATTTT. This gives the protein CASGRGQSTDTQYF. Based on the CDR3 plus reference TRBV25-1 and TRBJ2-3, the full variable domain is EADIYQTPRYLVIGTGKKITLECSQTMGHDKMYWYQQDPGMELHLIHYSYGVNSTEKGDLSSESTVSRIRTEHFPLTLESARPSHTSQYLCASGRGQSTDTQYFGPGTRLTVL.

V gene TRBV25-1 combines with J gene TRBJ2-7, with D unclear. The V end was cut by 3 bases, the J end by 2 bases, with 5 bases between. The germline CDR1 and CDR2 sequences are MGHDK and SYGVNS. This CDR3 comprises 12 residues. CDR3 in amino acids: CASSESAYEQYF. The CDR3 DNA sequence: TGTGCCAGCAGTGAGTCGGCCTACGAGCAGTACTTC.

The chain recombines TRBV18 with TRBJ1-1; TRBD1 is a possible D gene (6 bases). CDR3 length: 14 amino acids. Deletions cut 5 bases from V and 1 base from J, with 11 bases between. Germline V gene sequence: CDR1 KGHSH, CDR2 LQKENI. The CDR3 DNA reads TGTGCCAGCTCAGTCGGACAGAGGAACACTGAAGCTTTCTTT. Its protein is CASSVGQRNTEAFF.

The chain combines TRBV6-1 with TRBJ1-1; possible D gene TRBD1, 5 bases. Trimming took 6 bases from V and 0 from J, leaving 11 bases between them. The CDR3 sequence is 14 residues long. Germline CDR1 and CDR2: MNHNS and SASEGT. CDR3 nucleotide sequence: TGTGCCAGCAGAGGCGGGGGGTTGAACACTGAAGCTTTCTTT. This encodes CASRGGGLNTEAFF.

Only one count was recorded for this clone. J is TRBJ1-3 and V is TRBV11-1; the D gene is possibly TRBD1 (6 bases). V was pared by 5 bases and J by 1 base, with 12 bases between. Germline CDR1 SGHAT, CDR2 FQDESV (reference sequence). The length of the CDR3 is 15 residues. This CDR3 reads CASSVGDTSGNTIYF. Here the CDR3 DNA reads TGTGCCAGCAGCGTTGGGGACACATCTGGAAACACCATATATTTT.

This rearrangement joins TRBV6-5 to TRBJ1-1; TRBD1 is a possible D gene (6 bases). This CDR3 is built from 15 residues. Trimming stripped 4 bases from V and 6 bases from J, with 18 bases between. Germline values: CDR1 MNHEY, CDR2 SVGAGI. As DNA, the CDR3 is TGTGCCAGCAGTTTCCGGGGGGCGGGTGTCTCTGAAGCTTTCTTT. This sequence encodes CASSFRGAGVSEAFF.

The chain has TRBV4-1 and TRBJ2-7; 7 bases are a match to TRBD1. Trimming at V came to 5 bases and at J to 4 bases, leaving 2 bases not matched to a gene. Germline V gene sequence: CDR1 MGHRA, CDR2 YSYEKL. The CDR3 has 12 residues. CDR3 coding DNA: TGCGCCAGCAGCAAACAGGGGTACGAGCAGTACTTC. As protein: CASSKQGYEQYF.

The chain employs TRBV27 and TRBJ2-7; 10 positions match TRBD1. V was clipped by 5 bases and J by 1 base; unmatched bases: 11. Germline CDR1 MNHEY, CDR2 SMNVEV (reference sequence). The CDR3 sequence is 17 residues long. The CDR3 region is CASSRDMPGQGSYEQYF. CDR3 nucleotides: TGTGCCAGCAGTCGCGACATGCCGGGACAGGGGTCCTACGAGCAGTACTTC.

This clone occurred a few times. This chain uses TRBV19 with TRBJ1-3; a weak D match, TRBD1 (5 bases). This CDR3 contains 16 residues. V shed 3 bases and J shed 2 bases, with 14 bases lying between them. CDR1 and CDR2 (germline): LNHDA, SQIVND (reference sequence). The CDR3 DNA follows: TGTGCCAGTAGTATTGTTCTGGGAGGGGCTGGAAACACCATATATTTT. Its protein is CASSIVLGGAGNTIYF.

The chain combines TRBV7-3 with TRBJ2-1; D remains unclear. Looked up from germline, CDR1 is SGHTA and CDR2 is FQGTGA. This CDR3 has 13 amino acids. V lost 8 bases, J lost 0 bases, and 8 bases lay in between. This CDR3 is CASSANSYNEQFF. The DNA of the CDR3 is TGTGCCAGCTCAGCGAACTCCTACAATGAGCAGTTCTTC.

J is TRBJ1-5 and V is TRBV23-1; D is unclear. TRBV23-1 is identified as an open reading frame with a role that is uncertain. The CDR3 has 17 residues. Deletions cut 0 bases from V and 2 bases from J, with 14 bases between. For the CDR3, the DNA is TGCGCCAGCAGTCAATCCTCGGGAGGGAAATGCAATCAGCCCCAGCATTTT. Amino acid sequence: CASSQSSGGKCNQPQHF.

V usage is TRBV9 and J usage is TRBJ1-2; weak D call: TRBD1 (5 bases). This CDR3 is built from 15 residues. Trimming left V 0 bases short and J 4 bases short, with 13 bases between. The V gene's germline CDR1 is SGDLS and CDR2 YYNGEE. CDR3 nucleotide sequence: TGTGCCAGCAGCGTAGATAGCCAGGGAGGCTATGGCTACACCTTC. This sequence encodes CASSVDSQGGYGYTF.

V gene TRBV18 combines with J gene TRBJ2-2, with D tentatively TRBD1 (5 bases). Per the germline V gene, CDR1 is KGHSH and CDR2 is LQKENI. Trimming shortened V by 1 base and J by 8 bases, and 14 bases separated the two germline ends. The CDR3 contains 15 residues. CDR3 nucleotides: TGTGCCAGCTCACCACGAGGACAACTGTCGGGGGAGCTGTTTTTT. Translating it yields CASSPRGQLSGELFF.

The chain carries TRBV5-7 and TRBJ1-2, with TRBD1 matching 9 bases. TRBV5-7 is known as an ORF, though its function is uncertain. The CDR3 is 16 amino acids. The junction had 12 bases not matched to a gene; V was cut back by 2 bases and J by 7 bases. In DNA form, the CDR3 reads TGTGCCAGCAGCTTCGGGACAGGGAGCCCGGGAGGTGGCTACACCTTC. Amino acid sequence: CASSFGTGSPGGGYTF.

On this clone itself: Germline and junction disagree at one end, which may indicate a read error. This chain joins TRBV4-1 and TRBJ2-4; perhaps TRBD1 as D (5 bases). Per the germline V gene, CDR1 is MGHRA and CDR2 is YSYEKL. The CDR3 runs to 17 residues. The CDR3 DNA reads TGCGCCAGCAGCCAAGAGGGGCCGATAACTGCCACAAACATTCAGTACTTC. Translated, it gives CASSQEGPITATNIQYF.

This sequence joins TRBV18 and TRBJ2-3; 10 nucleotides align to TRBD2. The V gene end was trimmed by 4 bases and the J gene end by 4 bases; junction bases not matched to a gene: 8. Germline CDR1 reads KGHSH; CDR2 reads LQKENI. This CDR3 contains 16 residues. In DNA, the CDR3 is TGTGCCAGCTCACGCAAGGGCCTAGCGGGGGCAGATACGCAGTATTTT. It translates to CASSRKGLAGADTQYF.

The chain combines TRBV5-6 with TRBJ2-7, with TRBD1 matching over 11 bases. CDR3 size: 18 residues. Losses at the gene ends were 2 bases for V and 3 bases for J; bases not matched to a gene: 13. CDR1 is SGHDT, CDR2 YYEEEE, per germline. The DNA of the CDR3 is TGTGCCAGCAGCTTAGTAGAGGACAGGGGGCATTTGGGCTACGAGCAGTACTTC. Its translation: CASSLVEDRGHLGYEQYF.